This TCR beta chain comes out of a study of beta chain features in type 1 diabetes. Study as a whole: Patients shared similar age, gender and cell yields with healthy donors.

The entirety of the isolated RNA underwent reverse transcription, so expressed TCRB transcripts were sequenced. Here immunoSEQ multiplex PCR was the method, and the copy in TCRdb shows in-frame clones only, minus some. The table has 150,000 to 200,000 clones, 7.5% to 10% seen once. Study-level points and caveats: It was among patients, rather than healthy donors, that naive, central memory and Treg TCRB repertoires appeared more similar.

The CDR3 length is 15 residues. V trimming: 5 bases; J trimming: 5 bases; junction bases outside the gene matches: 10. CDR1 is SGHNT and CDR2 is YYREEE in the germline V gene (reference sequence). For this clone: Its antigen is not identified.

The receptor was derived from a woman aged 18 to 35 in good health. V gene TRBV5-4 combines with J gene TRBJ1-2, with TRBD1 matching over 9 bases. Material: central memory CD4+ T cells from blood. The CDR3 DNA follows: TGTGCCAGCAGAGCCGGTGTGGGACAGGGTTATGGCTACACCTTC. This encodes CASRAGVGQGYGYTF.